The 17 T cell receptor beta chains below all came from one sample that was sequenced in a study of T cell responses to AZD1222 COVID-19 vaccine (dated by TCRdb to the early 2020s). Library method: the immunoSEQ multiplex PCR assay. The immuneACCESS repertoire file appears here via TCRdb, limited to in-frame rearrangements. These files lack a portion of the clones; in checked studies, under half of the deficit traces to unresolved V genes, and the cause of the others is not known. This sample lists about 70,000 clones; 88% were detected once. The ten top clones hold roughly 4.9% of the sample. Per the publication, the time point label means: about 28 days (+/-7) after the second vaccine dose. Reading the label with the study, this specimen's treatment or condition is: meningococcal conjugate vaccine given as trial control. The sample in question was peripheral blood, obtained 28 days after the second dose of the MenACWY control vaccine. The receptors were sampled from an adult who received the MenACWY meningococcal vaccine as a control.

The chain combines TRBV12-3 or TRBV12-4 with TRBJ2-7; the match to TRBD1 covers 7 bases. With V trimmed by 4 bases and J by 2 bases, 2 bases remained unmatched. The CDR3 spans 13 residues. The CDR3 sequence is CASSSTGAYEQYF. CDR3 nucleotide sequence: TGTGCCAGCAGTTCTACAGGGGCCTACGAGCAGTACTTC.

This clone has a single count. The V call is TRBV4-3, the J call TRBJ2-1; no clear D. V lost 0 bases, J lost 8 bases, and 5 bases lay in between. Germline assignment: CDR1 LGHNA and CDR2 YSLEER. The CDR3 length is 12 residues. The CDR3 spells CASSQDIHEQFF. In DNA, the CDR3 is TGCGCCAGCAGCCAAGATATCCATGAGCAGTTCTTC.

This clone was recorded only once. V and J are TRBV19 and TRBJ1-3, with TRBD1 as a possible D gene (5 bases). V was clipped by 3 bases and J by 0 bases, with 9 bases between them. Germline loops: CDR1 LNHDA, CDR2 SQIVND (reference sequence). The CDR3 is 15 amino acids. CDR3 nucleotides: TGTGCCAGTAGTATGGACACGGACTCTGGAAACACCATATATTTT. Its protein product is CASSMDTDSGNTIYF.

This chain joins TRBV6-1 and TRBJ1-2; D not resolved. This CDR3 has 11 amino acids. V gave up 3 bases and J gave up 4 bases, with 3 bases separating them. Germline V gene sequence: CDR1 MNHNS, CDR2 SASEGT. The CDR3 coding sequence is TGTGCCAGCAGTGACCCCTATGGCTACACCTTC. It specifies CASSDPYGYTF.

The V and J genes are TRBV6-9 and TRBJ2-3, with TRBD1 identical over 9 bases. CDR1 MNHGY and CDR2 SVAAGI come from the germline V gene. V trimming: 4 bases; J trimming: 6 bases; junction bases outside the gene matches: 11. The CDR3 loop spans 16 amino acids. The CDR3 spells CASSLHRGPADDTQYF. The CDR3 nucleotides are TGTGCCAGCAGTTTGCACAGGGGGCCCGCCGATGATACGCAGTATTTT.

The rearrangement links TRBV2 to TRBJ1-4; D gene uncertain. The CDR3 sequence is 13 residues long. V lost 4 bases and J lost 8, with 11 bases in between. The germline V gene encodes CDR1 SNHLY and CDR2 FYNNEI. The DNA for the CDR3 is TGTGCCAGCAGTGGGTCCCGAGACGAAAAACTGTTTTTT. Its protein product is CASSGSRDEKLFF.

The rearrangement joins TRBV3-1 (or the pseudogene TRBV3-2) to TRBJ2-1; maybe TRBD1 (6 bases). The CDR3 is 16 residues long. V lost 4 bases and J 9 bases, leaving 22 bases between the germline ends. Germline loops: CDR1 LGHDT, CDR2 YNNKEL (reference sequence). CDR3 residues: CASSPPMQGQGGEQFF. As DNA, the CDR3 is TGTGCCAGCAGCCCACCAATGCAGGGGCAGGGTGGTGAGCAGTTCTTC.

CDR3 sequence reads: CASSLSTVTNSYEQYF. The CDR3 DNA reads TGTGCCAGCAGCTTATCGACAGTTACTAACTCCTACGAGCAGTACTTC. The chain employs TRBV7-9 and TRBJ2-7; TRBD1 is a possible D gene (5 bases). CDR1 and CDR2 (germline): SEHNR, FQNEAQ (reference sequence). The CDR3 spans 16 residues. V lost 2 bases to trimming and J lost 0 bases, with 14 bases between them.

CDR3 in DNA: TGTGCCAGCAGCCGGGGGTGGGGCGACTATGGCTACACCTTC. It codes for CASSRGWGDYGYTF. The chain is built from TRBV4-2 and TRBJ1-2; D perhaps matches TRBD1 (5 bases). Germline-derived CDR1 and CDR2 are LGHNA and YNFKEQ. The CDR3 has 14 residues. Trimming removed 4 bases from V and 3 bases from J, with 12 bases in between.

CDR3 in DNA: TGTGCCAGCAGTACCGGGACAGATACGCAGTATTTT. Protein product: CASSTGTDTQYF. The chain uses TRBV28 and TRBJ2-3; D gene ambiguous. Germline-derived CDR1 and CDR2 are MDHEN and SYDVKM. Trimming left V 5 bases short and J 3 bases short, with 6 bases between. The CDR3 loop spans 12 amino acids.

The chain links TRBV5-1 to TRBJ2-7; TRBD2 matches at 10 bases. Per germline, CDR1 SGHRS and CDR2 YFSETQ. This CDR3 has 17 residues. J gave up 4 bases and V 4 bases, and 14 bases lay outside the gene matches. The CDR3 sequence: CASSRASSGSQWYEQYF. The DNA of the CDR3 is TGCGCCAGCAGCCGGGCCTCTAGCGGGAGTCAGTGGTACGAGCAGTACTTC.

The rearrangement links TRBV2 to TRBJ1-3; D uncertain. V lost 6 bases and J lost 0, with 9 bases in between. In germline, CDR1 is SNHLY, CDR2 FYNNEI. This CDR3 spans 14 amino acids. The CDR3 bases are TGTGCCAGCAGCCACAAGAGCTCTGGAAACACCATATATTTT. Translation: CASSHKSSGNTIYF.

This chain links TRBV7-2 with TRBJ2-7; 7 nucleotides agree with TRBD2. This CDR3 contains 14 residues. Germline V gene sequence: CDR1 SGHTA, CDR2 FQGNSA. The trim removed 4 bases at V and 5 bases at J, leaving 8 bases unmatched. CDR3: CASSYSGRSDEQYF. In DNA form, the CDR3 reads TGTGCCAGCAGCTATAGCGGGCGAAGCGACGAGCAGTACTTC.

This clone is a singleton in its sample. This sequence joins TRBV19 and TRBJ1-5; 8 bases line up with TRBD1. Looked up from germline, CDR1 is LNHDA and CDR2 is SQIVND (reference sequence). V lost 1 base and J lost 6; bases outside the gene matches: 2. This CDR3 region has 14 residues. The CDR3 loop is CASSIGTGIQPQHF. CDR3 sequence (DNA): TGTGCCAGTAGTATAGGGACAGGGATTCAGCCCCAGCATTTT.

The chain uses TRBV5-1 and TRBJ2-2; 9 nucleotides agree with TRBD2. This CDR3 has 15 residues. Germline V lookup: CDR1 SGHRS, CDR2 YFSETQ. V trimming: 2 bases; J trimming: 6 bases; junction bases outside the gene matches: 5. CDR3: CASSFAGGPAGELFF. CDR3 coding DNA: TGCGCCAGCAGCTTTGCGGGAGGGCCGGCCGGGGAGCTGTTTTTT.

The rearrangement uses TRBV28 and TRBJ2-7; no definite D call. The CDR3 has 13 amino acids. The V gene's germline CDR1 is MDHEN and CDR2 SYDVKM. Trimming removed 2 bases at V and 4 bases at J, with 9 bases between. CDR3 in amino acids: CASSLLPSYEQYF. The CDR3 coding sequence is TGTGCCAGCAGTTTACTTCCCTCTTACGAGCAGTACTTC. Together with reference TRBV28 and TRBJ2-7, the CDR3 gives the full variable domain: DVKVTQSSRYLVKRTGEKVFLECVQDMDHENMFWYRQDPGLGLRLIYFSYDVKMKEKGDIPEGYSVSREKKERFSLILESASTNQTSMYLCASSLLPSYEQYFGPGTRLTVT.

V is TRBV2 and J is TRBJ2-1; 9 bases are a match to TRBD2. The CDR3 is made up of 14 amino acids. The ends lost 11 bases at V and 2 bases at J; junction bases unmatched: 7. CDR1 and CDR2 from the germline V gene are SNHLY and FYNNEI. DNA for the CDR3: TGTGCCTGCCGCTTAGCGGGAGCCTACAATGAGCAGTTCTTC. Amino acids: CACRLAGAYNEQFF.